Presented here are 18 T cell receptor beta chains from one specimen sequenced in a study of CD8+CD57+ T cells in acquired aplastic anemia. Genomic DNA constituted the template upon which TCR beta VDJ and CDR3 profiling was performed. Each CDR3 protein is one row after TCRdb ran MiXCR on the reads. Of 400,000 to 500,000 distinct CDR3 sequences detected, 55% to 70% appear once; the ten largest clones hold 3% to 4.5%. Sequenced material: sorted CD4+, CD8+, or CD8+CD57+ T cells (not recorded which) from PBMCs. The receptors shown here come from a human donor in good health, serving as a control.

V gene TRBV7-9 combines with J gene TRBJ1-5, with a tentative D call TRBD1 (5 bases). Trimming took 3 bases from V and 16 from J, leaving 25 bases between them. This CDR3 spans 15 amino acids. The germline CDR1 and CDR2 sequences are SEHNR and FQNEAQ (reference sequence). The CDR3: CASSLGGTTYEQYHF. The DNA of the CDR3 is TGTGCCAGCAGCTTGGGCGGGACTACCTACGAGCAGTACCATTTT.

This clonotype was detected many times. The DNA for the CDR3 is TGTGCCACCAGTGACCCTAAGGACCCGAACACTGAAGCTTTCTTT. As protein: CATSDPKDPNTEAFF. The J gene is TRBJ1-1, the V gene TRBV24-1, with unresolved D. The germline V gene encodes CDR1 KGHDR and CDR2 SFDVKD. The length of the CDR3 is 15 residues. The V end lost 4 bases, the J end lost 1 base, and 12 bases lay between the germline ends.

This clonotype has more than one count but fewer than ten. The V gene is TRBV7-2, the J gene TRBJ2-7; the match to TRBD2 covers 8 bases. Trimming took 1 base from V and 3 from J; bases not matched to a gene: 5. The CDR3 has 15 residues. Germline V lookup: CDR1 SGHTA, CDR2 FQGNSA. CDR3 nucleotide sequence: TGTGCCAGCAGCTTAGGCAGCGGGGGCAACTACGAGCAGTACTTC. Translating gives CASSLGSGGNYEQYF. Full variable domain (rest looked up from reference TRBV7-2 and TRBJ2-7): GAGVSQSPSNKVTEKGKDVELRCDPISGHTALYWYRQSLGQGLEFLIYFQGNSAPDKSGLPSDRFSAERTGGSVSTLTIQRTQQEDSAVYLCASSLGSGGNYEQYFGPGTRLTVT.

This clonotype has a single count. CDR3 protein: CASSWEGRDWGLRAQYF. For the CDR3, the DNA is TGTGCCAGCAGCTGGGAGGGAAGGGACTGGGGCCTTAGGGCCCAGTACTTC. J is TRBJ2-5 and V is TRBV5-5; 7 bases are shared with TRBD2. This CDR3 has 17 residues. V was pared by 3 bases and J by 9 bases, with 20 bases of the junction left unmatched. In germline, CDR1 is SGHKS, CDR2 YYEKEE (reference sequence).

CDR3 sequence reads: CAWSRSGGSKGGETQYF. CDR3 coding DNA: TGTGCCTGGAGTCGTAGCGGGGGGTCTAAAGGGGGGGAGACCCAGTACTTC. V usage is TRBV30 and J usage is TRBJ2-5, with 10 positions matching TRBD2. Germline V gene lookup returns CDR1 GTSNPN and CDR2 SVGIG (reference sequence). The CDR3 extends over 17 amino acids. V trimming: 2 bases; J trimming: 5 bases; junction bases outside the gene matches: 14. The whole variable domain, filled in from reference TRBV30 and TRBJ2-5, reads SQTIHQWPATLVQPVGSPLSLECTVEGTSNPNLYWYRQAAGRGLQLLFYSVGIGQISSEVPQNLSASRPQDRQFILSSKKLLLSDSGFYLCAWSRSGGSKGGETQYFGPGTRLLVL.

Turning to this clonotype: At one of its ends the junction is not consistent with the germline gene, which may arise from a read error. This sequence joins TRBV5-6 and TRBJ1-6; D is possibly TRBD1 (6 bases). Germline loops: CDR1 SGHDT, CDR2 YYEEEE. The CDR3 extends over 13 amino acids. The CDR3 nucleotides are TGCGCCAGCAGCCCGTCGAGGGGGTCACCCCTCCACTTT. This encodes CASSPSRGSPLHF.

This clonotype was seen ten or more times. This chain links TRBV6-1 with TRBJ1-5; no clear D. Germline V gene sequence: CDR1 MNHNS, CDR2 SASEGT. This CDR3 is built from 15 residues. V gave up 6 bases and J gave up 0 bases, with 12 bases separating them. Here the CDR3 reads CASRFLEVSNQPQHF. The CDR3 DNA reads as TGTGCCAGCAGATTCTTGGAGGTTAGCAATCAGCCCCAGCATTTT.

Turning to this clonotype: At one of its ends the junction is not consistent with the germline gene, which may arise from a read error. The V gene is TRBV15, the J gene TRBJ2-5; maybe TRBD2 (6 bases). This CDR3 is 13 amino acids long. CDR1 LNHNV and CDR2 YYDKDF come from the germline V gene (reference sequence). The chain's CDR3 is CAASRGRGRAQYF. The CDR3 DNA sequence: TGTGCCGCCAGCAGAGGGCGGGGACGCGCCCAGTACTTC.

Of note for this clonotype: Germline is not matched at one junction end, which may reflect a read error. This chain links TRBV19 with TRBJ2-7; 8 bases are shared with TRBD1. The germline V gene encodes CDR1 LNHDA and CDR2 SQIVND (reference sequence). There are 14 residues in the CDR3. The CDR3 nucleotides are TGCCCCTCCCGTGAGACAGGGGACTCCTACGAGCAGTACTTC. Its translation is CPSRETGDSYEQYF.

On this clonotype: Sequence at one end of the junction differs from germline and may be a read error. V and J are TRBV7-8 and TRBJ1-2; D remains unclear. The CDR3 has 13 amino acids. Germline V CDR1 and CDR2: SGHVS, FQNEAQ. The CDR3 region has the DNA TGTGCCAGCAGCCAAGATGATAACTATGGCTATACCTTC. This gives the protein CASSQDDNYGYTF.

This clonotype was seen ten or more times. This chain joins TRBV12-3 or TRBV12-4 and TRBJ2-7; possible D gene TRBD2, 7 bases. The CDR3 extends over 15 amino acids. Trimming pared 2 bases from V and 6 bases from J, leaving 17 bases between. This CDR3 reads CASSLRGGGIGEQYF. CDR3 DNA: TGTGCCAGCAGTTTAAGGGGGGGCGGTATCGGCGAGCAGTACTTC.

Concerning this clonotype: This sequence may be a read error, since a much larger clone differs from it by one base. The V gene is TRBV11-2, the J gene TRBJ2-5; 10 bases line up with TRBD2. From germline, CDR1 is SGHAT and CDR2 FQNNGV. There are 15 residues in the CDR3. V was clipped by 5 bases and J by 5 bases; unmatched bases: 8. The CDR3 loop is CASSNGLAVKETQYF. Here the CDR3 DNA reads TGTGCCAGCAGCAACGGACTAGCGGTCAAGGAGACCCAGTACTTC. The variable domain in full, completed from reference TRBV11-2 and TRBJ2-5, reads EAGVAQSPRYKIIEKRQSVAFWCNPISGHATLYWYQQILGQGPKLLIQFQNNGVVDDSQLPKDRFSAERLKGVDSTLKIQPAKLEDSAVYLCASSNGLAVKETQYFGPGTRLLVL.

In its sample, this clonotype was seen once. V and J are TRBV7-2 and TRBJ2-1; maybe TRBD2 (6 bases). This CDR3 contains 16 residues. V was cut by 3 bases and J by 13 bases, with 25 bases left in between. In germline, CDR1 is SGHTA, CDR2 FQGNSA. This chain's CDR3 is CASSFIAAPSEQYQFF. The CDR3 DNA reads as TGTGCCAGCAGCTTTATAGCGGCCCCCTCCGAGCAGTACCAGTTCTTC.

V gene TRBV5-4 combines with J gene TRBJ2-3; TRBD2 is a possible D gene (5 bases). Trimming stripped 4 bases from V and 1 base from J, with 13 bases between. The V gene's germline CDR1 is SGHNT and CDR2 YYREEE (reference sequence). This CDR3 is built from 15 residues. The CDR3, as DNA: TGTGCCAGCAGCGGTAGGCGGGCGGGCACAGATACGCAGTATTTT. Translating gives CASSGRRAGTDTQYF.

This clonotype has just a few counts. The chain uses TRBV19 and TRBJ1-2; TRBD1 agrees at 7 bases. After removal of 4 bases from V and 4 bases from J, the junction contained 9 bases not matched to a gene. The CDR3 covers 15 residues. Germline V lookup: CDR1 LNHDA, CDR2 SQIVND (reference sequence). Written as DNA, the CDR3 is TGTGCCAGTAGTACCCTCGGACAGGTCCTCTATGGCTACACCTTC. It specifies CASSTLGQVLYGYTF.

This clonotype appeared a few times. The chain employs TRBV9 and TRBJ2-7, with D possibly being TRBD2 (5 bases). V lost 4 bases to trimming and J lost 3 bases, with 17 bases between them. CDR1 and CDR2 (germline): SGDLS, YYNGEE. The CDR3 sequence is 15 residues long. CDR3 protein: CASSPGLAQCYEQYF. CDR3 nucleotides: TGTGCCAGCAGCCCCGGACTGGCGCAATGCTACGAGCAGTACTTC.

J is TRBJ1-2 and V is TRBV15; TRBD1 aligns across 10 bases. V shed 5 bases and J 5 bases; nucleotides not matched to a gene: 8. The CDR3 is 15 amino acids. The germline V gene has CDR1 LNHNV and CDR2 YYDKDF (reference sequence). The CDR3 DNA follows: TGTGCCACCAGCGGGGACAGGGGAAACGCTTATGGCTACACCTTC. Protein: CATSGDRGNAYGYTF.

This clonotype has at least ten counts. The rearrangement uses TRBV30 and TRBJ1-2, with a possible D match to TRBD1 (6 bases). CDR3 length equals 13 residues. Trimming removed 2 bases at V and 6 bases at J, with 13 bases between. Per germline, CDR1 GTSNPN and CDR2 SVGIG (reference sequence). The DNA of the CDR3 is TGTGCCTGGAGTCCTCGTAGGGGGAATGGCTACACCTTC. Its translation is CAWSPRRGNGYTF.